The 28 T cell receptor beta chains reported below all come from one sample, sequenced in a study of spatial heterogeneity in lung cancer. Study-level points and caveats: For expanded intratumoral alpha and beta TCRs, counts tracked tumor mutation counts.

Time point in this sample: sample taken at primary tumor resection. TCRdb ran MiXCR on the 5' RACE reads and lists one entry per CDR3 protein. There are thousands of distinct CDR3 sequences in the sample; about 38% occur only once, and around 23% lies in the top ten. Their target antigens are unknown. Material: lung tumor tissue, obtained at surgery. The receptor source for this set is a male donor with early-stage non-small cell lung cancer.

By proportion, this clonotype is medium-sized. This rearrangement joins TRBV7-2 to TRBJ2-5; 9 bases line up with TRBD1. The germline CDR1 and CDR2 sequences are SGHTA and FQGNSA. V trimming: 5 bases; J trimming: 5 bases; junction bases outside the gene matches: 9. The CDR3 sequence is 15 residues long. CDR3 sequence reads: CASSQDRGSMETQYF. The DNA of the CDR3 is TGTGCCAGCAGCCAAGACAGGGGGTCAATGGAGACCCAGTACTTC.

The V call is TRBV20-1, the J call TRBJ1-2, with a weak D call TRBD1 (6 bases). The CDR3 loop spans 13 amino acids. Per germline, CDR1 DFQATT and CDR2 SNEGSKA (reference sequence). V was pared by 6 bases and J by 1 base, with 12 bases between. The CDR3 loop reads CSAGGTDNYGYTF. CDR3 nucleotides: TGCAGTGCAGGGGGTACGGATAACTATGGCTACACCTTC.

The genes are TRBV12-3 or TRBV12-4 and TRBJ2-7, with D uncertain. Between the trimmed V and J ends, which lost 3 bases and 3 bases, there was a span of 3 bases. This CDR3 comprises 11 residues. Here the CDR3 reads CASSFYYEQYF. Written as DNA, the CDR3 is TGTGCCAGCAGTTTTTACTACGAGCAGTACTTC.

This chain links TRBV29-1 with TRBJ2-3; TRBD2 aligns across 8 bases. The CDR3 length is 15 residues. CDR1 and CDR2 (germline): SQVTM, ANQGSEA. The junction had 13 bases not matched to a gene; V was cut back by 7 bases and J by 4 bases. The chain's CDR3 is CSAPSSGSGADTQYF. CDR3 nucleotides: TGCAGCGCCCCATCCAGCGGGAGCGGGGCAGATACGCAGTATTTT.

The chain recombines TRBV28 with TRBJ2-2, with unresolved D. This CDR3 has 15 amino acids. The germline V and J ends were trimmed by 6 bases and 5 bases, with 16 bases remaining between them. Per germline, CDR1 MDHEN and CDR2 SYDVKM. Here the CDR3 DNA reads TGTGCCAGCAGGCCTGGTCTCGCCCCTACCGGGGAGCTGTTTTTT. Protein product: CASRPGLAPTGELFF.

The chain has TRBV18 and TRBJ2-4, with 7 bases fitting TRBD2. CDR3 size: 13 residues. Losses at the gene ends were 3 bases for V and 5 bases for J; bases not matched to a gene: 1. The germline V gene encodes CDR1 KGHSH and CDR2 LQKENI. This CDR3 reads CASSPAGENIQYF. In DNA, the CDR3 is TGTGCCAGCTCACCTGCGGGAGAAAACATTCAGTACTTC.

The CDR3 region has the DNA TGTGCCAGCAGCTCCCGGAGGGACACTGAAGCTTTCTTT. Translated, it gives CASSSRRDTEAFF. The chain joins TRBV7-9 to TRBJ1-1; D is unresolved. CDR1 and CDR2 (germline): SEHNR, FQNEAQ (reference sequence). Trimming cost V 4 bases and J 3 bases, with 9 bases left between them. The CDR3 has 13 amino acids.

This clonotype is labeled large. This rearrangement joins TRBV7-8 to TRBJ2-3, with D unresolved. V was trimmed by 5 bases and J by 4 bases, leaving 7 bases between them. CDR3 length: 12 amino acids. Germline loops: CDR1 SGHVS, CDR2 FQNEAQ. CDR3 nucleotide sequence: TGTGCCAGCAGCCCAACCCCAGATACGCAGTATTTT. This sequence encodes CASSPTPDTQYF.

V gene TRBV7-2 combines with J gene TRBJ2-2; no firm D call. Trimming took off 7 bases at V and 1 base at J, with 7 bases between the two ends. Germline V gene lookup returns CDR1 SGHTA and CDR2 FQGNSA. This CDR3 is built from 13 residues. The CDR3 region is CASTLGNTGELFF. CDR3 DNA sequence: TGTGCCAGCACCCTAGGGAACACCGGGGAGCTGTTTTTT. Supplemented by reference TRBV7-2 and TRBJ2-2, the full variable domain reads GAGVSQSPSNKVTEKGKDVELRCDPISGHTALYWYRQSLGQGLEFLIYFQGNSAPDKSGLPSDRFSAERTGGSVSTLTIQRTQQEDSAVYLCASTLGNTGELFFGEGSRLTVL.

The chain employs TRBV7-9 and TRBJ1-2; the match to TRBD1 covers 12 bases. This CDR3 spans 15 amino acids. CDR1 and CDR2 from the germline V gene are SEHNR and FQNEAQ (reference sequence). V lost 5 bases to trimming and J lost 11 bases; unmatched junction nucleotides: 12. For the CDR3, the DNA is TGTGCCAGCAGCCCCCGGGACAGGGGGCTGAGGGGGTACACCTTC. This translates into CASSPRDRGLRGYTF.

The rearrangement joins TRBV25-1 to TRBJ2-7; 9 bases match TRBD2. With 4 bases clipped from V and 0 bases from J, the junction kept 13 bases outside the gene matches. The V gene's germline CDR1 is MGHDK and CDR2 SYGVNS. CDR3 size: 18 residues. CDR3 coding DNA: TGTGCCAGCAGTGGCTTATTTAGGGCGGGAGGGCCCTCCTACGAGCAGTACGTC. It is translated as CASSGLFRAGGPSYEQYV.

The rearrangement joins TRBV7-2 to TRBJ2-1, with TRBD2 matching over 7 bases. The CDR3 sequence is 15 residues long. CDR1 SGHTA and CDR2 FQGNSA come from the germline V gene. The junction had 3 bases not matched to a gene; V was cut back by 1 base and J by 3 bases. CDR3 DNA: TGTGCCAGCAGCTTAGGACTAGCTGACTACAATGAGCAGTTCTTC. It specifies CASSLGLADYNEQFF. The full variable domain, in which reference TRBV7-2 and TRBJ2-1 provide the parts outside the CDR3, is GAGVSQSPSNKVTEKGKDVELRCDPISGHTALYWYRQSLGQGLEFLIYFQGNSAPDKSGLPSDRFSAERTGGSVSTLTIQRTQQEDSAVYLCASSLGLADYNEQFFGPGTRLTVL.

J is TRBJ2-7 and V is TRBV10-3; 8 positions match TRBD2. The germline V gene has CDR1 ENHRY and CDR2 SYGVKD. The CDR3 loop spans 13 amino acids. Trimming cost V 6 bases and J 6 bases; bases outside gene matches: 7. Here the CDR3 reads CAIRPREEGEQYF. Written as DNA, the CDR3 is TGTGCCATCAGACCGCGGGAGGAGGGCGAGCAGTACTTC.

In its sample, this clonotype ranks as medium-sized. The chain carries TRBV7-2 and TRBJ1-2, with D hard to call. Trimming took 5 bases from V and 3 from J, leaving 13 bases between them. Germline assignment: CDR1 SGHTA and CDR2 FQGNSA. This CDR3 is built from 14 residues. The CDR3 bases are TGTGCCAGCAGCCCCTCTTGGGAGGACTATGGCTACACCTTC. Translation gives CASSPSWEDYGYTF. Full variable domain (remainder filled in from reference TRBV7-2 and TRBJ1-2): GAGVSQSPSNKVTEKGKDVELRCDPISGHTALYWYRQSLGQGLEFLIYFQGNSAPDKSGLPSDRFSAERTGGSVSTLTIQRTQQEDSAVYLCASSPSWEDYGYTFGSGTRLTVV.

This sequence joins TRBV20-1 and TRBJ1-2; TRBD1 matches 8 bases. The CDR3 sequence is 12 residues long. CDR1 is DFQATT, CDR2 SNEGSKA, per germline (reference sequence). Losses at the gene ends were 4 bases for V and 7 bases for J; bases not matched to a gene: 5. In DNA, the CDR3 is TGCAGTGCTAATACAGGGGGGTTTGGCTACACCTTC. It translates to CSANTGGFGYTF.

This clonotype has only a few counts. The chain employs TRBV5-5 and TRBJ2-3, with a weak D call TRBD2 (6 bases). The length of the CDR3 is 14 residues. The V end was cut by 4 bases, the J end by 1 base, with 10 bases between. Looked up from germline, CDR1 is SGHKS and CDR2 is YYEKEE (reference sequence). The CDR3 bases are TGTGCCAGCAGCCCGGGACTTCGCACAGATACGCAGTATTTT. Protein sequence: CASSPGLRTDTQYF. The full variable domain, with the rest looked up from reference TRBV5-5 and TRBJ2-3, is DAGVTQSPTHLIKTRGQQVTLRCSPISGHKSVSWYQQVLGQGPQFIFQYYEKEERGRGNFPDRFSARQFPNYSSELNVNALLLGDSALYLCASSPGLRTDTQYFGPGTRLTVL.

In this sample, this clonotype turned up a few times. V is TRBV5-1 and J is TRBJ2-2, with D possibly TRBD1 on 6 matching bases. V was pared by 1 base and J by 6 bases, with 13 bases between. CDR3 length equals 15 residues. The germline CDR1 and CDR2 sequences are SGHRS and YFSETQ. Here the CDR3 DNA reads TGCGCCAGCAGCTTGACCTCAGGGGTAGCCGGGGAGCTGTTTTTT. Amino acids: CASSLTSGVAGELFF.

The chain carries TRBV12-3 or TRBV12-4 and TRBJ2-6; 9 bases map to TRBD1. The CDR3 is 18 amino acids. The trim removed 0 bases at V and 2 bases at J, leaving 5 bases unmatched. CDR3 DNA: TGTGCCAGCAGTTTAGCTGGGGGACAGGGTCCTGGGGCCAACGTCCTGACTTTC. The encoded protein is CASSLAGGQGPGANVLTF.

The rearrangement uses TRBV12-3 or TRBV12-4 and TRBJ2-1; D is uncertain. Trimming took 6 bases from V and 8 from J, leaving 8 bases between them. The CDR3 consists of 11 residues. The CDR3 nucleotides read TGTGCCAGCAGCTCATTTTATGAGCAGTTCTTC. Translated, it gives CASSSFYEQFF.

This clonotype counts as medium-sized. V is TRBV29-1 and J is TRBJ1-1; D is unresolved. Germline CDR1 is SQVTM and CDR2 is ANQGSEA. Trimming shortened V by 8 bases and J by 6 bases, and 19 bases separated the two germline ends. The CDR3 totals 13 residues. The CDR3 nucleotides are TGCAGCTTCATATCCGTCGGAATACCTGAAGCTTTCTTT. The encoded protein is CSFISVGIPEAFF.

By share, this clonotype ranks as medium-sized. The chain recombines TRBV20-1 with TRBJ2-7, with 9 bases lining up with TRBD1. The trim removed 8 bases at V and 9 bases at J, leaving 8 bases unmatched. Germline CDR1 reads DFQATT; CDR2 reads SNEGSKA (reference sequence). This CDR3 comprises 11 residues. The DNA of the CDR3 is TGCAGTCTTAACACAGGGGGCTTGCAGTACTTC. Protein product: CSLNTGGLQYF.

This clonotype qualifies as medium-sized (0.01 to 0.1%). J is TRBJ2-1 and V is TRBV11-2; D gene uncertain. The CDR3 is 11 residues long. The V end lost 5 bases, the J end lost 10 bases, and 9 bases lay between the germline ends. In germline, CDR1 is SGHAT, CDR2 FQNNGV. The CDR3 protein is CASSVSMEQFF. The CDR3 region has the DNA TGTGCCAGCAGCGTCAGCATGGAGCAGTTCTTC.

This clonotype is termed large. This CDR3 is CASTRYNFGTDTQYF. The CDR3 DNA reads as TGCGCCAGCACCCGTTACAACTTCGGCACAGATACGCAGTATTTT. The rearrangement uses TRBV5-1 and TRBJ2-3; D unclear. The V gene's germline CDR1 is SGHRS and CDR2 YFSETQ. Trimming removed 6 bases from V and 1 base from J, with 15 bases in between. CDR3 length: 15 amino acids.

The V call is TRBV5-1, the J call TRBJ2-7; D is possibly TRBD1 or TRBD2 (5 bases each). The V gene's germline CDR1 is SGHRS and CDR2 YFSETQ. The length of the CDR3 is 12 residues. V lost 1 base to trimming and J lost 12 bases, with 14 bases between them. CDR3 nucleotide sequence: TGCGCCAGCAGCTTGACAGGCCGGCGGGCGTACTTC. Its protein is CASSLTGRRAYF.

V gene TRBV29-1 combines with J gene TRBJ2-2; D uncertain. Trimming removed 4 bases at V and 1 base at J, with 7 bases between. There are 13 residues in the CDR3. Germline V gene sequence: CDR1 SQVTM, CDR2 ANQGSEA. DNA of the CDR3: TGCAGCGTTGGTTCGAGGAACACCGGGGAGCTGTTTTTT. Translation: CSVGSRNTGELFF.

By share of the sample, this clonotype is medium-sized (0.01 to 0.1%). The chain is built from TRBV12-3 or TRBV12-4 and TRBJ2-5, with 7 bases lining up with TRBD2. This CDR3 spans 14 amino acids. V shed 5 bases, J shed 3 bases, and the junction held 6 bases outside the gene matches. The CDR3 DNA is TGTGCCAGCAGTCCCCGGGGAGGGGAAGAGACCCAGTACTTC. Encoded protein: CASSPRGGEETQYF.

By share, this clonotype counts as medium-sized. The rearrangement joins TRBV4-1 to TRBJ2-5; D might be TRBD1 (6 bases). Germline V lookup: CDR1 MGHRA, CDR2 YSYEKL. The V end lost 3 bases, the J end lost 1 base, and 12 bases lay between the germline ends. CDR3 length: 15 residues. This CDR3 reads CASSQTGQLQETQYF. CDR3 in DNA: TGCGCCAGCAGCCAGACGGGACAACTCCAAGAGACCCAGTACTTC.

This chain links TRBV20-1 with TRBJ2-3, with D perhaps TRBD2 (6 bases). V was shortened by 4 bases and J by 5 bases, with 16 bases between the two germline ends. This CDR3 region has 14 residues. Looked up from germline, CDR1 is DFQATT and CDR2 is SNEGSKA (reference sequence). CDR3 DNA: TGCAGTGCTATCCCCGCGGGACTCCAAGATACGCAGTATTTT. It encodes CSAIPAGLQDTQYF.